This T cell receptor (beta chain) is drawn from a study of cytomegalovirus exposure and HLA in healthy donors. Across the whole study: T cells numbering about 180 million yielded some 110 million unique TCR beta sequences in an earlier analysis. Study-wide findings and caveats: Later analysis suggested most CMV-associated TCR beta chains were HLA-restricted.

It was healthy bone marrow donors who served as donors. Notes on this clone: Its antigen is not known.

Vbeta (60) and Jbeta (13) primers were used in the PCR. Generated by immunoSEQ multiplex PCR, the TCRdb table keeps only in-frame clones and is missing some. The repertoire includes approximately 150,000 clones, 60% to 80% of them detected once, and approximately 1.5% sits in the top ten. Looked up from germline, CDR1 is WNHNN and CDR2 is SYGVQD (reference sequence). V lost 3 bases and J lost 0, with 19 bases in between. The CDR3 loop spans 18 amino acids. The specimen sequenced was PBMCs. The chain uses TRBV10-1 and TRBJ2-3, with D possibly being TRBD2 (6 bases). The sequence derives from a young woman in good health and CMV-seronegative. As DNA, the CDR3 is TGCGCCAGCAGTGAAGGTGTGGGGGGAGAACCAAGCACAGATACGCAGTATTTT. Translating it yields CASSEGVGGEPSTDTQYF.